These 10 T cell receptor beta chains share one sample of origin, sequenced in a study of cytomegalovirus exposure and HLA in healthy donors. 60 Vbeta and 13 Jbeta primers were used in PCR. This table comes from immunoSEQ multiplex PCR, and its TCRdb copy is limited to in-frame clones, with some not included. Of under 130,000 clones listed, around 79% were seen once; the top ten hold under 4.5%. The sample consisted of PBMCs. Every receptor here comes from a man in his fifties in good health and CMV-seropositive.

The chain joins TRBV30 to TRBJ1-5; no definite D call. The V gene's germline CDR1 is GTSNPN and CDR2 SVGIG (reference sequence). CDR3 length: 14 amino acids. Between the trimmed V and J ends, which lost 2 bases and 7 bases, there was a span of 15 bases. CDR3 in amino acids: CAWSSGNQGQPQHF. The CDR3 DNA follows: TGTGCCTGGAGTAGCGGTAACCAAGGACAGCCCCAGCATTTT. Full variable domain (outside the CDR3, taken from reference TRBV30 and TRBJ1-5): SQTIHQWPATLVQPVGSPLSLECTVEGTSNPNLYWYRQAAGRGLQLLFYSVGIGQISSEVPQNLSASRPQDRQFILSSKKLLLSDSGFYLCAWSSGNQGQPQHFGDGTRLSIL.

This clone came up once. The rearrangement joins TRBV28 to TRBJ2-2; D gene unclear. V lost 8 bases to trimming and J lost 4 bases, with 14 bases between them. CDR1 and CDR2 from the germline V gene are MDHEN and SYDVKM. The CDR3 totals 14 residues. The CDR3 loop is CASGYYGSTGELFF. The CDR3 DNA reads TGTGCCAGCGGATATTACGGGTCCACCGGGGAGCTGTTTTTT.

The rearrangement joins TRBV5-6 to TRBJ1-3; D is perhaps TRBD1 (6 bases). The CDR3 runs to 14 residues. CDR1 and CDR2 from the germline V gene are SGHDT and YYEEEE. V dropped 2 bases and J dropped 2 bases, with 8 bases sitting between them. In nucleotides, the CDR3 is TGTGCCAGCAGCTTACGGACAGCTGGAAACACCATATATTTT. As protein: CASSLRTAGNTIYF.

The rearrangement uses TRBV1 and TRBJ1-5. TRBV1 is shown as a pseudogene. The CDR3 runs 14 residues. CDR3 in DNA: TGCACCAGCGCCCGGGCCGAGGGAAGTCAGCCCCAGCATTTT. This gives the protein CTSARAEGSQPQHF.

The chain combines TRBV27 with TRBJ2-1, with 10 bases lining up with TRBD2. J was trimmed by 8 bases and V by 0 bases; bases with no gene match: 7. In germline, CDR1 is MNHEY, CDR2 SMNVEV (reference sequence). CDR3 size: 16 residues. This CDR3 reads CASSLSMSGRADEQFF. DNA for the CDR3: TGTGCCAGCAGTTTATCGATGAGCGGGAGGGCCGATGAGCAGTTCTTC.

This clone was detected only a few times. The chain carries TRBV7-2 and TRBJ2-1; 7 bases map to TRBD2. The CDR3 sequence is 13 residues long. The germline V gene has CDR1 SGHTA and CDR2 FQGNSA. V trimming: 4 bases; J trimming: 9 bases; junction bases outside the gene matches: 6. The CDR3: CASSSWGEGEQFF. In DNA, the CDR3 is TGTGCCAGCAGCTCTTGGGGGGAGGGTGAGCAGTTCTTC. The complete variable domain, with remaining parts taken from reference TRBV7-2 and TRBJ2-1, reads GAGVSQSPSNKVTEKGKDVELRCDPISGHTALYWYRQSLGQGLEFLIYFQGNSAPDKSGLPSDRFSAERTGGSVSTLTIQRTQQEDSAVYLCASSSWGEGEQFFGPGTRLTVL.

CDR3: CAISEGQGVGEQYF. In DNA form, the CDR3 reads TGTGCCATCAGTGAAGGCCAGGGGGTTGGCGAGCAGTACTTC. The chain carries TRBV10-3 and TRBJ2-7, with 7 bases matching TRBD1. Germline V gene data show CDR1 as ENHRY and CDR2 as SYGVKD. V shed 3 bases and J 6 bases; nucleotides not matched to a gene: 8. The CDR3 contains 14 residues.

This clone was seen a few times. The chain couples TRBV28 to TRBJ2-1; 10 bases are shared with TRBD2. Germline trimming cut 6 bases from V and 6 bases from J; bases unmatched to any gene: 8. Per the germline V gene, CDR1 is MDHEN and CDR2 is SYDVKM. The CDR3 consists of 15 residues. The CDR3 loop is CASSTLAGIGNEQFF. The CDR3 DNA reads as TGTGCCAGCAGCACACTAGCGGGAATTGGCAATGAGCAGTTCTTC.

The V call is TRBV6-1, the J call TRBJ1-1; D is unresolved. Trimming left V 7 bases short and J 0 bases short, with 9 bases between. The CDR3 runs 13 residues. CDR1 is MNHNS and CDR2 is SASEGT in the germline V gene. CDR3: CASTDTMNTEAFF. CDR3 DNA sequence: TGTGCCAGCACCGACACCATGAACACTGAAGCTTTCTTT.

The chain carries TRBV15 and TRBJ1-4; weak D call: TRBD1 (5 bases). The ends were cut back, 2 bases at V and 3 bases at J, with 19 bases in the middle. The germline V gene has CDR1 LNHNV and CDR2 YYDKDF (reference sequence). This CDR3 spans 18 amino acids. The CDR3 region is CATSRKDGEKGSNEKLFF. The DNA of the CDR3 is TGTGCCACCAGCAGAAAGGACGGTGAAAAGGGGTCTAATGAAAAACTGTTTTTT.